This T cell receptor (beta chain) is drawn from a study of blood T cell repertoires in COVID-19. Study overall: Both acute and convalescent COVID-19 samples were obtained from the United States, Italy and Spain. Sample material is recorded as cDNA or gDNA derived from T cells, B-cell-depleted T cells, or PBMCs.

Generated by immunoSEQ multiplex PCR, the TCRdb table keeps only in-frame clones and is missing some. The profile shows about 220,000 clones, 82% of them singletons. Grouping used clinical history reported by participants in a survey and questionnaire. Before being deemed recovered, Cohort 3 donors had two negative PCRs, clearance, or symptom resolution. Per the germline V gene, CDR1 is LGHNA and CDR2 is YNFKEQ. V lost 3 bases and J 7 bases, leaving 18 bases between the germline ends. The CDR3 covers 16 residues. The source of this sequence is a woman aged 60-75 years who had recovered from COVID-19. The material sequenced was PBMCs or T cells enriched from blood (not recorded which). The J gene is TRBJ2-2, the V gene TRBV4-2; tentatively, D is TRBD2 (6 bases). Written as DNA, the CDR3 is TGTGCCAGCAGCCACCTCCTAGCGATTCAAGACGGGGAGCTGTTTTTT. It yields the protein CASSHLLAIQDGELFF.